Described below is a single TCR beta chain sequence and its context. The data belong to a study of cytomegalovirus exposure and HLA in healthy donors. The PCR ran on 60 Vbeta and 13 Jbeta primers. This table comes from immunoSEQ multiplex PCR, and its TCRdb copy is limited to in-frame clones, with some not included. The table includes tens of thousands of clones, approximately 63% detected once. The clonotype was recovered from a woman in her 30s in good health and CMV-seronegative. What was sequenced was PBMCs.

The CDR3, as DNA: TGTGCCAGCAGTACCGGACAGGGTCGGGACGAGCAGTACTTC. Its translation: CASSTGQGRDEQYF. The chain links TRBV6-1 to TRBJ2-5; the match to TRBD1 covers 8 bases. The J call may not be correct, given that the DNA end is closer to TRBJ2-7. CDR1 and CDR2 (germline): MNHNS, SASEGT. This CDR3 region has 14 residues.